The sequence of this TCR beta chain was determined in a study of blood T cell repertoires in COVID-19. The data were produced by immunoSEQ multiplex PCR, yet TCRdb's version contains in-frame clones alone and is incomplete. Altogether a few hundred thousand clones are present, about 91% being singletons, with the ten largest covering 10%. Germline values: CDR1 SGHTA, CDR2 FQGTGA. There are 17 residues in the CDR3. V was pared by 1 base and J by 3 bases, with 16 bases between. The V gene is TRBV7-3, the J gene TRBJ2-1, with D possibly TRBD2 on 6 matching bases. Specimen: PBMCs or T cells enriched from blood (not recorded which). This clonotype was sampled from a man younger than 30 with acute COVID-19. The CDR3 nucleotides read TGTGCCAGCAGCTTAAGCGGTGGGGCGGGACGCTACAATGAGCAGTTCTTC. Its protein product is CASSLSGGAGRYNEQFF.